Listed here is a single TCR beta chain. V shed 6 bases, J shed 6 bases, and the junction held 9 bases outside the gene matches. This CDR3 region has 13 residues. Germline V lookup: CDR1 SQVTM, CDR2 ANQGSEA. This sample is drawn from a study of blood T cell repertoires in COVID-19. Sequenced by immunoSEQ multiplex PCR; TCRdb stores in-frame clones only, minus some. The profile shows tens of thousands of clones, approximately 85% of them singletons. The source is a human donor in a cohort sampled during active COVID-19. This chain uses TRBV29-1 with TRBJ2-7; 9 nucleotides agree with TRBD2. The material sequenced was peripheral blood. CDR3 sequence (DNA): TGCAGCGTCGACATTAGCGGGAGATCCGAGCAGTACTTC. Translating gives CSVDISGRSEQYF.